The sequence of this T cell receptor beta chain was determined in a study of blood T cell repertoires in COVID-19. At the level of the study: Acute and convalescent COVID-19 specimens originated in the United States, Italy and Spain. T cells, B-cell-depleted T cells, or PBMCs supplied cDNA or gDNA.

Authors' data handling: Scientists estimated how many nucleated cells there were by amplifying reference gene primers. Method: immunoSEQ multiplex PCR; TCRdb's copy keeps in-frame clones and lacks some. V, J and clone size were drawn from that table, and D and trimming were deduced from the DNA. The data contain 100,000 to 150,000 clones, around 80% of them seen just once; the ten biggest clones take up about a sixth. The length of the CDR3 is 14 residues. Germline values: CDR1 SGHTA, CDR2 FQGNSA. Trimming cost V 7 bases and J 5 bases; bases outside gene matches: 9. Followed over time, Seattle patients had been enrolled while infection was active.

The source material was peripheral blood. The TCR was taken from a man aged 25-45 years with COVID-19, enrolled during active disease. The chain employs TRBV7-2 and TRBJ2-3; 7 bases are a match to TRBD2. CDR3: CASTPVGGGDTQYF. The DNA for the CDR3 is TGTGCCAGCACCCCGGTGGGGGGGGGAGATACGCAGTATTTT.